This entry lists 24 T cell receptor beta chains sequenced from one sample in a study of vaccination effects on CD4 cells after COVID-19. Method: immunoSEQ multiplex PCR; TCRdb's copy keeps in-frame clones and lacks some. The data hold tens of thousands of clones, with 75% to 85% observed a single time. ViraFEST used viral peptide pools to expand antigen-specific CD4+ T cells before sequencing. Isolating CD4+ T cells followed 9 to 11 days of culture. It was two doses of either the BNT162b2 or mRNA-1273 vaccine that participants received. These receptors are not linked to any known antigen. The sequenced sample was CD4+ T cells from PBMCs cultured with HCoV-OC43 spike peptides, obtained after COVID-19 vaccination. Regarding subset: HCoV-OC43 spike overlapping peptide pool stimulation. All receptors derive from a human donor who received a COVID-19 vaccine.

This CDR3 reads CASSEGFRTYRFSGANVLTF. The CDR3 DNA is TGTGCCAGCAGTGAAGGGTTCAGGACCTACCGGTTCTCTGGGGCCAACGTCCTGACTTTC. The chain combines TRBV6-1 with TRBJ2-6; no clear D. This CDR3 comprises 20 residues. Germline values: CDR1 MNHNS, CDR2 SASEGT. Trimming removed 1 base at V and 0 bases at J, with 19 bases between.

The chain recombines TRBV4-1 with TRBJ1-1; a possible D gene is TRBD1 (6 bases). Germline-derived CDR1 and CDR2 are MGHRA and YSYEKL. V was shortened by 3 bases and J by 5 bases, with 16 bases between the two germline ends. The CDR3 runs 15 residues. In DNA, the CDR3 is TGCGCCAGCAGCCAGACTACAGGGCGAAATACTGAAGCTTTCTTT. Its protein is CASSQTTGRNTEAFF.

This clone turned up a few times. The V call is TRBV7-9, the J call TRBJ1-2, with TRBD1 matching over 9 bases. The CDR3 totals 14 residues. Germline loops: CDR1 SEHNR, CDR2 FQNEAQ (reference sequence). After removal of 5 bases from V and 5 bases from J, the junction contained 6 bases not matched to a gene. The CDR3 loop is CASSITGTGYGYTF. As DNA, the CDR3 is TGTGCCAGCAGCATAACCGGGACAGGGTATGGCTACACCTTC.

This clone is classed as medium-sized. V gene TRBV3-1 (or the pseudogene TRBV3-2) combines with J gene TRBJ1-2; D unresolved. V lost 0 bases to trimming and J lost 8 bases, with 4 bases between them. The germline V gene has CDR1 LGHDT and CDR2 YNNKEL (reference sequence). This CDR3 comprises 11 residues. The CDR3 DNA follows: TGTGCCAGCAGCCAAGATGGCGGCTACACCTTC. Encoded protein: CASSQDGGYTF.

The V call is TRBV7-2, the J call TRBJ1-3, with TRBD1 matching 7 bases. This CDR3 is built from 16 residues. J lost 2 bases, V lost 1 base, and 5 bases had no gene match. Germline CDR1 reads SGHTA; CDR2 reads FQGNSA. CDR3 residues: CASSLVGQGAGNTIYF. CDR3 in DNA: TGTGCCAGCAGCTTAGTGGGGCAGGGGGCTGGAAACACCATATATTTT.

The V and J genes are TRBV3-1 (or the pseudogene TRBV3-2) and TRBJ1-5; possibly TRBD1 for D (5 bases). Trimming left V 4 bases short and J 5 bases short, with 12 bases between. Germline CDR1 LGHDT, CDR2 YNNKEL (reference sequence). CDR3 length equals 14 residues. CDR3 region: CASSLTAGDQPQHF. In DNA, the CDR3 is TGTGCCAGCAGCCTGACAGCGGGTGATCAGCCCCAGCATTTT.

Note on this clone: The junction and the germline gene differ at one end; a read error may be behind it. The V gene is TRBV7-3, the J gene TRBJ2-2; D is uncertain. The CDR3 covers 13 residues. Germline-derived CDR1 and CDR2 are SGHTA and FQGTGA. CDR3 bases: TGTGCCAGCAGCCTAACACGCACCGGGGAGCTGTTTTTT. This gives the protein CASSLTRTGELFF.

The chain is built from TRBV12-3 or TRBV12-4 and TRBJ1-1; D call uncertain. V lost 3 bases to trimming and J lost 4 bases, with 9 bases between them. The CDR3 covers 13 residues. CDR3 bases: TGTGCCAGCAGTTTGGCACTGACCACTGAAGCTTTCTTT. This codes for CASSLALTTEAFF.

The rearrangement uses TRBV6-6 and TRBJ2-3, with 7 bases matching TRBD1. V trimming: 7 bases; J trimming: 0 bases; junction bases outside the gene matches: 7. Germline lookup yields CDR1 MNHNY and CDR2 SVGAGI (reference sequence). CDR3 length equals 15 residues. CDR3 amino acids: CASNPLTGSTDTQYF. Here the CDR3 DNA reads TGTGCCAGCAACCCCCTGACAGGGAGCACAGATACGCAGTATTTT.

The chain links TRBV4-1 to TRBJ1-5; 12 bases map to TRBD1. Unmatched junction bases numbered 4, after V lost 4 bases and J lost 0 bases. The CDR3 length is 17 residues. Per germline, CDR1 MGHRA and CDR2 YSYEKL. Here the CDR3 reads CASSLGQGASSNQPQHF. The DNA of the CDR3 is TGCGCCAGCAGCCTGGGACAGGGGGCGAGTAGCAATCAGCCCCAGCATTTT.

Only a few counts were recorded for this clone. The rearrangement uses TRBV27 and TRBJ2-1; a possible D gene is TRBD2 (6 bases). CDR1 MNHEY and CDR2 SMNVEV come from the germline V gene (reference sequence). Trimming took off 0 bases at V and 5 bases at J, with 11 bases between the two ends. The CDR3 is 15 residues long. In DNA form, the CDR3 reads TGTGCCAGCAGTTTATCGCGGACTACCCACAATGAGCAGTTCTTC. Protein: CASSLSRTTHNEQFF.

The gene calls are TRBV4-1 and TRBJ1-1, with 7 bases fitting TRBD1. CDR3 length: 16 amino acids. Germline V CDR1 and CDR2: MGHRA, YSYEKL. Trimming cost V 1 base and J 1 base; bases outside gene matches: 6. The DNA for the CDR3 is TGCGCCAGCAGCCAAGGAAGGGGGCTGCGGAACACTGAAGCTTTCTTT. Amino acids: CASSQGRGLRNTEAFF.

The chain combines TRBV10-3 with TRBJ2-3, with 7 bases matching TRBD2. V lost 4 bases, J lost 0 bases, and 1 base stayed unmatched. The CDR3 length is 14 residues. Germline CDR1 reads ENHRY; CDR2 reads SYGVKD. Here the CDR3 reads CAISGGLSTDTQYF. The CDR3 DNA reads TGTGCCATCAGTGGGGGACTAAGCACAGATACGCAGTATTTT.

This clone was detected only once. This chain uses TRBV5-1 with TRBJ2-5; the D is unclear. The CDR3 covers 13 residues. V was trimmed by 0 bases and J by 3 bases, leaving 6 bases between them. Germline lookup yields CDR1 SGHRS and CDR2 YFSETQ. In DNA, the CDR3 is TGCGCCAGCAGCTTGGAGGGTAAAGAGACCCAGTACTTC. Amino acid sequence: CASSLEGKETQYF. Drawing the rest from reference TRBV5-1 and TRBJ2-5, the complete variable domain is KAGVTQTPRYLIKTRGQQVTLSCSPISGHRSVSWYQQTPGQGLQFLFEYFSETQRNKGNFPGRFSGRQFSNSRSEMNVSTLELGDSALYLCASSLEGKETQYFGPGTRLLVL.

This rearrangement joins TRBV28 to TRBJ2-7; TRBD1 might be the D (6 bases). The germline gives CDR1 MDHEN, CDR2 SYDVKM. V was shortened by 5 bases and J by 4 bases, with 12 bases between the two germline ends. The CDR3 runs 13 residues. The chain's CDR3 is CASSPQDRYEQYV. In DNA, the CDR3 is TGTGCCAGCAGTCCCCAAGACAGGTACGAGCAGTACGTC.

This clone was counted only a few times. This chain uses TRBV25-1 with TRBJ1-5; TRBD1 might be the D (6 bases). The V end was cut by 1 base, the J end by 0 bases, with 7 bases between. Germline CDR1 is MGHDK and CDR2 is SYGVNS. The CDR3 is made up of 15 amino acids. The chain's CDR3 is CASSESGVSNQPQHF. The CDR3 DNA sequence: TGTGCCAGCAGTGAATCAGGGGTTAGCAATCAGCCCCAGCATTTT.

This rearrangement joins TRBV3-1 (or the pseudogene TRBV3-2) to TRBJ2-4; possibly TRBD1 or TRBD2 for D (5 bases each). The length of the CDR3 is 17 residues. The V end was cut by 3 bases, the J end by 8 bases, with 23 bases between. Germline V gives CDR1 LGHDT, CDR2 YNNKEL (reference sequence). The CDR3 here is CASSQARTAGKGDIQYF. The CDR3 coding sequence is TGTGCCAGCAGCCAGGCGCGGACGGCAGGGAAGGGAGACATTCAGTACTTC.

The rearrangement joins TRBV23-1 to TRBJ2-7; D might be TRBD1 (6 bases). TRBV23-1 is noted as an ORF with a role that remains uncertain. Trimming cost V 11 bases and J 2 bases, with 10 bases left between them. The CDR3 covers 11 residues. The CDR3 loop is CAPDRTYEQYV. In DNA form, the CDR3 reads TGCGCCCCAGACAGGACCTACGAGCAGTACGTC.

This chain uses TRBV5-5 with TRBJ1-4, with unresolved D. Germline V gene sequence: CDR1 SGHKS, CDR2 YYEKEE (reference sequence). Trimming took off 0 bases at V and 8 bases at J, with 11 bases between the two ends. This CDR3 contains 14 residues. The CDR3 coding sequence is TGTGCCAGCAGCTTGGAACTTCGCGGGGAAAAACTGTTTTTT. Translated, it gives CASSLELRGEKLFF.

The CDR3 spells CASSSLQNTEAFF. In DNA, the CDR3 is TGTGCCAGCAGTTCCCTACAGAACACTGAAGCTTTCTTT. The chain recombines TRBV6-6 with TRBJ1-1; D unresolved. V was pared by 4 bases and J by 1 base, with 7 bases between. Germline V CDR1 and CDR2: MNHNY, SVGAGI (reference sequence). The CDR3 loop spans 13 amino acids.

This chain joins TRBV4-3 and TRBJ2-3; TRBD1 might be the D (6 bases). V shed 1 base and J shed 4 bases, with 6 bases lying between them. The CDR3 has 13 amino acids. Germline CDR1 LGHNA, CDR2 YSLEER. For the CDR3, the DNA is TGCGCCAGCAGCCAAGGGGGGCCAGATACGCAGTATTTT. Translated: CASSQGGPDTQYF.

A single count supports this clone. The gene calls are TRBV6-2 or TRBV6-3 and TRBJ2-1; tentative D call: TRBD2 (6 bases). CDR1 and CDR2 (germline): MNHEY, SVGEGT. Trimming left V 6 bases short and J 0 bases short, with 12 bases between. This CDR3 contains 15 residues. The CDR3 DNA reads TGTGCCAGCAGCAAAGCGGGTTTCTCCTACAATGAGCAGTTCTTC. It is translated as CASSKAGFSYNEQFF.

This clone was seen once. The chain combines TRBV5-1 with TRBJ2-3; D possibly corresponds to TRBD2 (6 bases). The CDR3 contains 14 residues. The ends were cut back, 1 base at V and 0 bases at J, with 6 bases in the middle. The germline gives CDR1 SGHRS, CDR2 YFSETQ. The DNA for the CDR3 is TGCGCCAGCAGCTTGAGCGGGAGCACAGATACGCAGTATTTT. This sequence encodes CASSLSGSTDTQYF.

This clone was detected only a few times. The CDR3 DNA is TGTGCCACCAGTGATATGAGGGAGGGACGGGGGCCTTCGGATGAGCAGTTCTTC. As protein: CATSDMREGRGPSDEQFF. V is TRBV24-1 and J is TRBJ2-1, with TRBD2 as a possible D gene (7 bases). Germline V gene lookup returns CDR1 KGHDR and CDR2 SFDVKD. V shed 3 bases and J shed 8 bases, with 25 bases lying between them. This CDR3 spans 18 amino acids.